The 27 T cell receptor beta chains in this list originate from one sample, sequenced in a study of vaccination effects on CD4 cells after COVID-19. Before sequencing took place, the ViraFEST assay used viral peptide pools to expand antigen-specific CD4+ T cells. Culture proceeded for 9 to 11 days, and CD4+ T cells were then isolated. Two doses of either BNT162b2 or mRNA-1273 were given to each participant. No antigen has been identified for these receptors. The method was immunoSEQ multiplex PCR; TCRdb's version includes in-frame clones alone and lacks a portion of them. The repertoire includes some 29,000 clones, roughly four fifths of them detected once, and roughly 15% sits in the top ten. This specimen consisted of CD4+ T cells from PBMCs cultured with HCoV-OC43 spike peptides, obtained after COVID-19 vaccination. As to subset: HCoV-OC43 spike overlapping peptide pool stimulation. The receptors originated from a human donor who received a COVID-19 vaccine.

The chain combines TRBV21-1 with TRBJ1-1. TRBV21-1 is described as a pseudogene. The CDR3 loop spans 15 amino acids. This CDR3 reads CASSDLDGNRTEAFF. CDR3 DNA sequence: TGTGCCAGCAGCGACTTGGACGGGAATCGCACTGAAGCTTTCTTT.

The genes are TRBV10-1 and TRBJ2-5, with TRBD2 as a possible D gene (6 bases). This CDR3 spans 13 amino acids. Trimming stripped 5 bases from V and 4 bases from J, with 11 bases between. Per the germline V gene, CDR1 is WNHNN and CDR2 is SYGVQD (reference sequence). Here the CDR3 reads CASSFAGSETQYF. CDR3 nucleotides: TGCGCCAGCAGTTTCGCGGGGTCAGAGACCCAGTACTTC.

V and J are TRBV5-1 and TRBJ1-4; 9 bases line up with TRBD1. Germline CDR1 SGHRS, CDR2 YFSETQ. V shed 3 bases and J 8 bases; nucleotides not matched to a gene: 8. The CDR3 totals 15 residues. CDR3 amino acids: CASSWTGEKGEKLFF. CDR3 bases: TGCGCCAGCAGCTGGACAGGGGAAAAGGGGGAAAAACTGTTTTTT.

This chain connects TRBV9 to TRBJ1-1, with D tentatively TRBD1 (6 bases). Trimming cost V 3 bases and J 1 base, with 10 bases left between them. The CDR3 length is 14 residues. CDR1 is SGDLS, CDR2 YYNGEE, per germline. CDR3 sequence: CASSGKQGNTEAFF. The CDR3, as DNA: TGTGCCAGCAGCGGAAAACAGGGGAACACTGAAGCTTTCTTT.

The rearrangement links TRBV19 to TRBJ2-3, with D perhaps matching TRBD2 (6 bases). V was shortened by 3 bases and J by 1 base, with 11 bases between the two germline ends. The CDR3 runs to 15 residues. Germline CDR1 and CDR2: LNHDA and SQIVND (reference sequence). CDR3 loop: CASSIRGYGTDTQYF. The CDR3 DNA reads TGTGCCAGTAGTATCCGGGGGTACGGCACAGATACGCAGTATTTT. The variable domain in full, with the rest retrieved from reference TRBV19 and TRBJ2-3, is DGGITQSPKYLFRKEGQNVTLSCEQNLNHDAMYWYRQDPGQGLRLIYYSQIVNDFQKGDIAEGYSVSREKKESFPLTVTSAQKNPTAFYLCASSIRGYGTDTQYFGPGTRLTVL.

Here the CDR3 DNA reads TGTGCCAGCAGGAGACAGGGGGCAGGACGAGGCTACACCTTC. Protein product: CASRRQGAGRGYTF. The chain uses TRBV6-5 and TRBJ1-2, with 10 bases lining up with TRBD1. Germline lookup yields CDR1 MNHEY and CDR2 SVGAGI. The J segment lost 8 bases and the V segment lost 6 bases, leaving 9 bases of the junction unmatched. The CDR3 has 14 amino acids.

The rearrangement uses TRBV20-1 and TRBJ1-1; 8 bases fit TRBD1. Per germline, CDR1 DFQATT and CDR2 SNEGSKA (reference sequence). This CDR3 comprises 11 residues. Trimming removed 3 bases from V and 10 bases from J; junction bases left unmatched: 4. The CDR3 DNA reads as TGCAGTGCTAGCCCTACAGGGGGAGCTTTCTTT. This sequence encodes CSASPTGGAFF.

The chain links TRBV7-9 to TRBJ2-1; D ambiguous. The germline CDR1 and CDR2 sequences are SEHNR and FQNEAQ (reference sequence). The V gene lost 1 base and the J gene lost 7 bases, with 8 bases spanning the gap. The CDR3 runs 13 residues. CDR3: CASSLEARNEQFF. The DNA of the CDR3 is TGTGCCAGCAGCTTAGAAGCAAGGAATGAGCAGTTCTTC.

V and J are TRBV11-3 and TRBJ2-7; TRBD1 matches at 7 bases. This CDR3 has 17 amino acids. From germline, CDR1 is SGHNT and CDR2 YENEEA. V trimming: 1 base; J trimming: 2 bases; junction bases outside the gene matches: 11. In DNA, the CDR3 is TGTGCCAGCAGCTTAGTGGTCGCAGGACAGGTCACCTACGAGCAGTACTTC. Translated, it gives CASSLVVAGQVTYEQYF.

This chain connects TRBV5-4 to TRBJ2-5, with D possibly called TRBD1 or TRBD2 (5 bases each). V lost 0 bases and J 2 bases, leaving 11 bases between the germline ends. Germline V lookup: CDR1 SGHNT, CDR2 YYREEE (reference sequence). The length of the CDR3 is 15 residues. The CDR3 coding sequence is TGTGCCAGCAGCTTGGCAGGAGGACAACAAGAGACCCAGTACTTC. Its protein product is CASSLAGGQQETQYF.

The chain employs TRBV2 and TRBJ2-5, with unresolved D. CDR3 size: 17 residues. Trimming stripped 7 bases from V and 2 bases from J, with 23 bases between. The germline gives CDR1 SNHLY, CDR2 FYNNEI. Here the CDR3 DNA reads TGTGCCAGCATAACGGTAGACCCCCTACTGCCTCAAGAGACCCAGTACTTC. Translating it yields CASITVDPLLPQETQYF.

The chain employs TRBV30 and TRBJ1-5, with unresolved D. The CDR3 contains 15 residues. Germline CDR1 reads GTSNPN; CDR2 reads SVGIG (reference sequence). Trimming stripped 0 bases from V and 0 bases from J, with 9 bases between. The CDR3 sequence: CAWSVGILSNQPQHF. The CDR3 bases are TGTGCCTGGAGTGTAGGCATACTTAGCAATCAGCCCCAGCATTTT.

The rearrangement uses TRBV10-3 and TRBJ2-5, with D possibly matching TRBD2 (6 bases). Trimming removed 10 bases at V and 2 bases at J, with 11 bases between. The CDR3 sequence is 12 residues long. Germline-derived CDR1 and CDR2 are ENHRY and SYGVKD. The CDR3 region has the DNA TGTGCCAGTCGGAGGGAACAAGAGACCCAGTACTTC. The encoded protein is CASRREQETQYF.

V gene TRBV2 combines with J gene TRBJ2-2, with D possibly TRBD2 on 5 matching bases. Germline CDR1 reads SNHLY; CDR2 reads FYNNEI. The V and J ends lost 4 bases and 1 base respectively, with 10 bases between them. CDR3 size: 15 residues. The CDR3 reads CASSVGNWNTGELFF. CDR3 bases: TGTGCCAGCAGTGTCGGGAACTGGAACACCGGGGAGCTGTTTTTT.

The V gene is TRBV2, the J gene TRBJ1-4; no clear D gene. Germline V CDR1 and CDR2: SNHLY, FYNNEI. The CDR3 is 13 residues long. V lost 4 bases, J lost 6 bases, and 9 bases lay in between. The CDR3 is CASSVTQDEKLFF. DNA of the CDR3: TGTGCCAGCAGTGTTACCCAGGATGAAAAACTGTTTTTT.

This clone has only a few counts. This chain joins TRBV5-1 and TRBJ2-3, with TRBD1 matching over 10 bases. Trimming took 4 bases from V and 2 from J; bases not matched to a gene: 4. The CDR3 has 15 amino acids. Germline values: CDR1 SGHRS, CDR2 YFSETQ. In DNA, the CDR3 is TGCGCCAGCAGCCAGGACAGGGGGGACACAGATACGCAGTATTTT. Translating it yields CASSQDRGDTDTQYF.

CDR3 region: CASIRAESTNEKLFF. The CDR3 DNA sequence: TGTGCCAGCATCAGGGCAGAATCAACTAATGAAAAACTGTTTTTT. The gene calls are TRBV6-5 and TRBJ1-4; maybe TRBD1 (5 bases). The germline gives CDR1 MNHEY, CDR2 SVGAGI. The V and J ends lost 7 bases and 0 bases respectively, with 12 bases between them. CDR3 length equals 15 residues.

The chain combines TRBV11-2 with TRBJ1-1, with D perhaps matching TRBD1 (5 bases). Trimming removed 5 bases from V and 5 bases from J, with 18 bases in between. This CDR3 region has 15 residues. From germline, CDR1 is SGHAT and CDR2 FQNNGV. The CDR3 DNA reads as TGTGCCAGCAGCCCCGCTCAGGGTTGGGGGACTGAAGCTTTCTTT. Its translation: CASSPAQGWGTEAFF.

The chain is built from TRBV3-1 (or the pseudogene TRBV3-2) and TRBJ2-3, with D tentatively TRBD1 (6 bases). The V end was cut by 3 bases, the J end by 1 base, with 17 bases between. Germline CDR1 is LGHDT and CDR2 is YNNKEL (reference sequence). The CDR3 is 17 residues long. The CDR3 DNA is TGTGCCAGCAGCCAGTCGGGAACCGGGACACGCACAGATACGCAGTATTTT. It is translated as CASSQSGTGTRTDTQYF.

The gene calls are TRBV7-9 and TRBJ1-5, with D possibly being TRBD1 (5 bases). V gave up 1 base and J gave up 3 bases, with 10 bases separating them. Germline assignment: CDR1 SEHNR and CDR2 FQNEAQ (reference sequence). The CDR3 has 15 residues. Here the CDR3 DNA reads TGTGCCAGCAGCTTAGGAGGGGTAGCCAATCAGCCCCAGCATTTT. It yields the protein CASSLGGVANQPQHF.

The V gene is TRBV5-6, the J gene TRBJ2-7; the D is unclear. The CDR3 is made up of 14 amino acids. CDR1 is SGHDT, CDR2 YYEEEE, per germline. Deletions cut 0 bases from V and 7 bases from J, with 14 bases between. For the CDR3, the DNA is TGTGCCAGCAGCTTGGGGCCTGGCCTTAAAGAGCAGTACTTC. Protein sequence: CASSLGPGLKEQYF. The full variable domain, with the rest looked up from reference TRBV5-6 and TRBJ2-7, is DAGVTQSPTHLIKTRGQQVTLRCSPKSGHDTVSWYQQALGQGPQFIFQYYEEEERQRGNFPDRFSGHQFPNYSSELNVNALLLGDSALYLCASSLGPGLKEQYFGPGTRLTVT.

This chain links TRBV5-8 with TRBJ2-2; D not certain. Trimming pared 4 bases from V and 5 bases from J, leaving 3 bases between. CDR3 length: 11 amino acids. Germline values: CDR1 SGHTS, CDR2 YDEGEE. CDR3 bases: TGTGCCAGCAGCGTTACCGGGGAGCTGTTTTTT. Residues: CASSVTGELFF.

This clone appeared a few times. This chain joins TRBV19 and TRBJ2-7; the D call may be TRBD1 or TRBD2 (6 bases each). Trimming took off 0 bases at V and 2 bases at J, with 14 bases between the two ends. This CDR3 comprises 16 residues. Germline values: CDR1 LNHDA, CDR2 SQIVND (reference sequence). The CDR3 DNA reads as TGTGCCAGTAGTATAGATCGACCGGAGGGGGCCTACGAGCAGTACTTC. As protein: CASSIDRPEGAYEQYF.

The chain combines TRBV5-4 with TRBJ2-1; possibly TRBD1 or TRBD2 for D (5 bases each). Germline V gene data show CDR1 as SGHNT and CDR2 as YYREEE (reference sequence). The CDR3 loop spans 15 amino acids. Trimming pared 4 bases from V and 4 bases from J, leaving 15 bases between. CDR3 in amino acids: CASSPPGRLYNEQFF. For the CDR3, the DNA is TGTGCCAGCAGCCCTCCGGGACGGCTATACAATGAGCAGTTCTTC.

The V call is TRBV5-6, the J call TRBJ1-2, with 10 positions matching TRBD1. Trimming cost V 4 bases and J 4 bases; bases outside gene matches: 4. The length of the CDR3 is 14 residues. The germline V gene has CDR1 SGHDT and CDR2 YYEEEE. The CDR3 region is CASSGQGGSYGYTF. As DNA, the CDR3 is TGTGCCAGCAGCGGACAGGGGGGGAGCTATGGCTACACCTTC. Together with reference TRBV5-6 and TRBJ1-2, the CDR3 gives the full variable domain: DAGVTQSPTHLIKTRGQQVTLRCSPKSGHDTVSWYQQALGQGPQFIFQYYEEEERQRGNFPDRFSGHQFPNYSSELNVNALLLGDSALYLCASSGQGGSYGYTFGSGTRLTVV.

This clone is a singleton in its sample. The J gene is TRBJ2-5, the V gene TRBV5-4, with 10 bases fitting TRBD1. V lost 0 bases, J lost 2 bases, and 4 bases stayed unmatched. This CDR3 has 16 amino acids. In germline, CDR1 is SGHNT, CDR2 YYREEE (reference sequence). The CDR3 region is CASSLGQGALQETQYF. CDR3 bases: TGTGCCAGCAGCTTGGGACAGGGGGCGCTTCAAGAGACCCAGTACTTC.

This chain joins TRBV18 and TRBJ2-5, with D hard to call. Germline V gives CDR1 KGHSH, CDR2 LQKENI. This CDR3 is 13 amino acids long. Trimming took 3 bases from V and 2 from J, leaving 7 bases between them. CDR3 in DNA: TGTGCCAGCTCACCGGGTAGTCAAGAGACCCAGTACTTC. Encoded protein: CASSPGSQETQYF.